What follows describes a single TCR beta chain. What it binds is not known. Measured with immunoSEQ multiplex PCR; TCRdb has only the in-frame clones, and not every one. The sample holds 65,000 to 75,000 clones, approximately 85% seen once. The data were taken from a study of T cell responses to AZD1222 COVID-19 vaccine. Overall study: Second-dose recipients at about 4 or about 12 weeks were treated as one pooled group.

Study-wide results and caveats: Mostly white British, mostly female donors; authors suggested clonal diversity may be underestimated. The repertoires were collected only after the peak T cell response.

Deletions cut 4 bases from V and 0 bases from J, with 12 bases between. The CDR3 is made up of 16 amino acids. The germline V gene encodes CDR1 SGHVS and CDR2 FQNEAQ. The source is an adult in good health. The sample consisted of peripheral blood, taken on day 0 of AZD1222 vaccination. The chain has TRBV7-8 and TRBJ2-2, with D possibly matching TRBD1 (6 bases). The CDR3 reads CASSSTGWTNTGELFF. The CDR3 nucleotides are TGTGCCAGCAGCTCCACAGGGTGGACGAACACCGGGGAGCTGTTTTTT.